This T cell receptor (beta chain) originates from a study of blood T cell repertoires in COVID-19. Looking at the study overall: The analysed material was cDNA or gDNA that came from T cells, B-cell-depleted T cells, or PBMCs.

The protocol was immunoSEQ multiplex PCR, while the TCRdb copy is restricted to in-frame clones and leaves out a portion. The repertoire holds a few hundred thousand clones, with roughly 90% as singletons. The V gene's germline CDR1 is SGHRS and CDR2 YFSETQ. The V segment lost 0 bases and the J segment 8 bases; nucleotides outside the gene matches: 5. The CDR3 loop spans 15 amino acids. The source material was PBMCs or T cells enriched from blood (not recorded which). The rearrangement joins TRBV5-1 to TRBJ2-1; 10 positions match TRBD2. This clonotype was sampled from a woman in her sixties or seventies who had recovered from COVID-19. CDR3 DNA sequence: TGCGCCAGCAGCTTGGACGTAGCGGGGGGCGATGAGCAGTTCTTC. It specifies CASSLDVAGGDEQFF.